Sequencing of this T cell receptor (beta chain) was carried out in a study of blood T cell repertoires in COVID-19. Study summary: Spain, Italy and the United States supplied samples that represented acute and convalescent COVID-19. T cells, B-cell-depleted T cells, or PBMCs supplied cDNA or gDNA.

Authors' methods: Using reference gene primer amplification, nucleated cell counts were estimated. Libraries were prepared by immunoSEQ multiplex PCR; TCRdb keeps only in-frame clonotypes and omits some of them. V and J calls and clone size are given by that table; D and trimming were obtained from the DNA. The table records approximately 250,000 clones, approximately 79% of them present only once. The CDR3 has 12 amino acids. Trimming took off 7 bases at V and 3 bases at J, with 6 bases between the two ends. Germline CDR1 SGHNT, CDR2 YENEEA. This receptor was obtained from a man younger than 45 with acute COVID-19. Sequenced: PBMCs or T cells enriched from blood (not recorded which). This chain connects TRBV11-3 to TRBJ2-2; D gene ambiguous. CDR3 protein: CASTTHTGELFF. CDR3 DNA: TGTGCCAGCACGACTCACACCGGGGAGCTGTTTTTT.